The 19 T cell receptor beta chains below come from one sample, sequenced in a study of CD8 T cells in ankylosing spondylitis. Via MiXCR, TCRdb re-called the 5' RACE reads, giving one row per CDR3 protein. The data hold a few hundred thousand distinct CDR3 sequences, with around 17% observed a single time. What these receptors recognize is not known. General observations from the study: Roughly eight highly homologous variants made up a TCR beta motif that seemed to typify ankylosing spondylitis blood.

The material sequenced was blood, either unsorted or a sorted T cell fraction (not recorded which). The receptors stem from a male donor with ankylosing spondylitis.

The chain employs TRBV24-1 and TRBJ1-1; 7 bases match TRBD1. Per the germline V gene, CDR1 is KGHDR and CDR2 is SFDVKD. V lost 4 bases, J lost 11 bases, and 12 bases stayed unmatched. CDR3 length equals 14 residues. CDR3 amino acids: CATSDGLRGGDAFF. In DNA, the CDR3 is TGTGCCACCAGTGACGGACTCAGGGGGGGAGACGCTTTCTTT.

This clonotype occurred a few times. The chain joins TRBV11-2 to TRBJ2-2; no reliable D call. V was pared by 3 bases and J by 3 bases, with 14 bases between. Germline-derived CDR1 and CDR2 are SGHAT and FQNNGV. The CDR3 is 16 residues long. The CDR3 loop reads CASSFRTGPDTGELFF. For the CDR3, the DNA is TGTGCCAGCAGCTTTCGCACGGGTCCAGACACCGGGGAGCTGTTTTTT.

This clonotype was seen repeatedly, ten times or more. The CDR3 region has the DNA TGCAGCGTTGAAGATCGGGGGACTTATACCGGGGAGCTGTTTTTT. Its translation: CSVEDRGTYTGELFF. The chain joins TRBV29-1 to TRBJ2-2; the D gene is possibly TRBD2 (6 bases). The V gene lost 0 bases and the J gene lost 5 bases, with 13 bases spanning the gap. Germline V lookup: CDR1 SQVTM, CDR2 ANQGSEA. CDR3 length: 15 residues.

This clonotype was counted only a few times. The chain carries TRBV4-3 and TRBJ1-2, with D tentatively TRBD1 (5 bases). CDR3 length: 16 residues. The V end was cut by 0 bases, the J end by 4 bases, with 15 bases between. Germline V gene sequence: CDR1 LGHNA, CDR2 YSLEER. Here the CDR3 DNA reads TGCGCCAGCAGCCAAGATCTTAGGGGTGGGGGCTATGGCTACACCTTC. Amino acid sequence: CASSQDLRGGGYGYTF.

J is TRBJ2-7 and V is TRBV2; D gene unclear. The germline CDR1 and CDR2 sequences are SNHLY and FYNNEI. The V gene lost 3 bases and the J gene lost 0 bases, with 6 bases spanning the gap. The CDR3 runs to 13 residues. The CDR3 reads CASSDAASYEQYF. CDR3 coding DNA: TGTGCCAGCAGTGACGCAGCCTCCTACGAGCAGTACTTC.

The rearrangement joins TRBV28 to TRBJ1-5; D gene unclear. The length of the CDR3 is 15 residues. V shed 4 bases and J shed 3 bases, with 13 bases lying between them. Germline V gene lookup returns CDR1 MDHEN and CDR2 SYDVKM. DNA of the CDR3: TGTGCCAGCAGTTCCCTGGAGACACTCAATCAGCCCCAGCATTTT. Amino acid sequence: CASSSLETLNQPQHF.

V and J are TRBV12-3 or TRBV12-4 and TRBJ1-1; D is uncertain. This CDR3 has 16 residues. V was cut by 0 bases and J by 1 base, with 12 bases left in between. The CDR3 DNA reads TGTGCCAGCAGTTTAGCGTCTGCTACGGGGAACACTGAAGCTTTCTTT. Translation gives CASSLASATGNTEAFF.

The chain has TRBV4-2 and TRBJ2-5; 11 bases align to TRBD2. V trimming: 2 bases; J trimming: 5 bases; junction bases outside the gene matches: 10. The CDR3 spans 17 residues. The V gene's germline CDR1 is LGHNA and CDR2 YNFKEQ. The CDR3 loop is CASSQPAVAGGDETQYF. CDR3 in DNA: TGTGCCAGCAGCCAACCCGCGGTAGCGGGAGGGGATGAGACCCAGTACTTC.

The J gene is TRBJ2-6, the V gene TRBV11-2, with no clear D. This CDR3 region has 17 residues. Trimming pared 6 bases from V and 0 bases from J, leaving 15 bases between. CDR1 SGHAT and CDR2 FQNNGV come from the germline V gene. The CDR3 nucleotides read TGTGCCAGCAGGTCCCACACAATTAGCTCTGGGGCCAACGTCCTGACTTTC. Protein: CASRSHTISSGANVLTF.

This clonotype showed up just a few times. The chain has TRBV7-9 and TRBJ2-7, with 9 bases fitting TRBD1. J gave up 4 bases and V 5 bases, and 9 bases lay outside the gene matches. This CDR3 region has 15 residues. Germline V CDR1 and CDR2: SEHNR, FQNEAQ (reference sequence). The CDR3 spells CASSQPRQGGYEQYF. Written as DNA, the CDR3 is TGTGCCAGCAGCCAACCACGACAGGGGGGTTACGAGCAGTACTTC.

The CDR3 is CASSQGTGDNEQFF. CDR3 nucleotide sequence: TGCGCCAGCAGCCAAGGCACAGGTGATAATGAGCAGTTCTTC. This chain links TRBV4-3 with TRBJ2-1, with D tentatively TRBD1 (5 bases). V lost 1 base to trimming and J lost 7 bases, with 11 bases between them. The CDR3 loop spans 14 amino acids. CDR1 LGHNA and CDR2 YSLEER come from the germline V gene.

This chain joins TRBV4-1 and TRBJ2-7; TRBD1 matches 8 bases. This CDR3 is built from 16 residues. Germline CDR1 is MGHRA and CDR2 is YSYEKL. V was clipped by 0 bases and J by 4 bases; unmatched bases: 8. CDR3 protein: CASSQDQGTGAYEQYF. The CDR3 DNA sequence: TGCGCCAGCAGCCAAGATCAGGGGACAGGAGCTTACGAGCAGTACTTC.

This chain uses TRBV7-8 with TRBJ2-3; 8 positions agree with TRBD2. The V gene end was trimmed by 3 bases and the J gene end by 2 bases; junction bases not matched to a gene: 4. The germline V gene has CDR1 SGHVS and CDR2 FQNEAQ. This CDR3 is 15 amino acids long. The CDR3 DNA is TGTGCCAGCAGCTTCATAGCGGGGATCACAGATACGCAGTATTTT. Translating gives CASSFIAGITDTQYF.

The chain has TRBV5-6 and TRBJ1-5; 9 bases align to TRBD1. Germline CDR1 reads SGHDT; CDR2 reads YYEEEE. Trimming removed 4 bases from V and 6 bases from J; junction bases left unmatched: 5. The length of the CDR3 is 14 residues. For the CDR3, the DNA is TGTGCCAGCAGCCCCGGGACAGGGTTTCAGCCCCAGCATTTT. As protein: CASSPGTGFQPQHF.

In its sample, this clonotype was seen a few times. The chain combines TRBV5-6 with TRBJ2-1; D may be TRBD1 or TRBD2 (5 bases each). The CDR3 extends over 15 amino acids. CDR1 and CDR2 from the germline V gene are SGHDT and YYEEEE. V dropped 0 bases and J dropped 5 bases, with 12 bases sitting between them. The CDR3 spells CASSLVRDGHNEQFF. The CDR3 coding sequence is TGTGCCAGCAGCTTGGTAAGGGACGGCCACAATGAGCAGTTCTTC.

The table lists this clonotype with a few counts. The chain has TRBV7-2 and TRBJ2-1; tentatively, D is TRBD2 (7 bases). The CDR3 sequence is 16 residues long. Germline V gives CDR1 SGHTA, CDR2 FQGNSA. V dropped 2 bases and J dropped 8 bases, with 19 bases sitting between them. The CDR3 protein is CASSLFLGGTIDEQFF. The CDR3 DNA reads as TGTGCCAGCAGCTTATTTTTGGGGGGGACAATCGATGAGCAGTTCTTC. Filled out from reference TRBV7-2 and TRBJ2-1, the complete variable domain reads GAGVSQSPSNKVTEKGKDVELRCDPISGHTALYWYRQSLGQGLEFLIYFQGNSAPDKSGLPSDRFSAERTGGSVSTLTIQRTQQEDSAVYLCASSLFLGGTIDEQFFGPGTRLTVL.

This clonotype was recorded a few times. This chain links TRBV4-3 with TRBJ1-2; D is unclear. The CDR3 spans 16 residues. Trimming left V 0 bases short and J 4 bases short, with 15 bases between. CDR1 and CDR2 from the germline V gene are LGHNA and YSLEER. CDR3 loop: CASSQENSPQLYGYTF. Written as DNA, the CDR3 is TGCGCCAGCAGCCAAGAAAACAGCCCCCAACTCTATGGCTACACCTTC.

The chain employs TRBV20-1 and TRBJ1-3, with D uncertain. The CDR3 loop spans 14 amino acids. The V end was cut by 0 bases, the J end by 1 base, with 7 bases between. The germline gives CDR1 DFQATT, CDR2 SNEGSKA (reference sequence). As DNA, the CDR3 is TGCAGTGCTAGAGACCTTCTGTCTGGAAACACCATATATTTT. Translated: CSARDLLSGNTIYF.

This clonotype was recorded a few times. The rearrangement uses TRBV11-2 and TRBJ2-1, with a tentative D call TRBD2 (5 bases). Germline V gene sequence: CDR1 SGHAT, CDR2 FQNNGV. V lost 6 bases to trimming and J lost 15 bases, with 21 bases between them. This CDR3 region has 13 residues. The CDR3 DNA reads TGTGCCAGCAGTACGGGATATAATCAGGAGGCGTTCTTC. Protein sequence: CASSTGYNQEAFF.